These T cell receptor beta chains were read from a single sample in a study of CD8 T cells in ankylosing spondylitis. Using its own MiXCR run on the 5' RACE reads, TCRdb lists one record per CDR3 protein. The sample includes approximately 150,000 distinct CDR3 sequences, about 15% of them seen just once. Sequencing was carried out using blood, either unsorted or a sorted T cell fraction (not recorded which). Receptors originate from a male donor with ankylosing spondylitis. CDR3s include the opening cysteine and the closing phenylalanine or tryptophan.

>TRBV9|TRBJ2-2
CASSVRGGTGELFF
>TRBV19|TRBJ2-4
CATSAGGAKNIQYF
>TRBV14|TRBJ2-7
CASSQGGSFPYEQYF
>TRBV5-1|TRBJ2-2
CASSSPEQGFTGELFF
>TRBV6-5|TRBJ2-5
CASSYWGTAGETQYF
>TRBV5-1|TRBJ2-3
CASSLRDWSFGTSGREPDTQYF
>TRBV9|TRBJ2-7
CASTDGTGDLGDEQYF
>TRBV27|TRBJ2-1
CASSGGISADKEQFF
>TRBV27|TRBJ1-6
CASSLPGRKGSPLHF
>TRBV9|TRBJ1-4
CASSSRTEQPNEKLFF
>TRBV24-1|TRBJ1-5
CATRSGQGRNQPQHF
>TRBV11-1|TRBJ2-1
CASSLDVGTSGSVGEQFF
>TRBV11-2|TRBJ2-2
CASSLVQNTGELFF
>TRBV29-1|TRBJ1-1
CSVEEGNTEAFF
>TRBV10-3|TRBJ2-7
CAISESRQEYEQYF
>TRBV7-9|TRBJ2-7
CASSSPMVYEQYF
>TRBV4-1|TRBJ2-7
CASSQGPSYEQYF
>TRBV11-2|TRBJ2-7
CASSLAGHNYEQYF
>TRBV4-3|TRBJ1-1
CASSQPGYTEAFF
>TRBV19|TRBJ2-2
CASSMSGLGSNGELFF
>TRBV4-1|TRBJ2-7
CASSHHTGQGNEQYF
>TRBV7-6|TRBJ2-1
CASSLQLSGRSYNEQFF
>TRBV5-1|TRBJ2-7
CASSHPRGQFDYEQYF
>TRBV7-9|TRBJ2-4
CASSLEGYGTGDF
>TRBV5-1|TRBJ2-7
CASSLRVGSDEQYF
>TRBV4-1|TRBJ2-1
CASSQISAGGPIEQFF
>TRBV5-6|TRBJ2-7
CASSAQGVGHEQYF
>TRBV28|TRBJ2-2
CASTPSPGQSDTGELFF
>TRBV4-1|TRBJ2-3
CASSQVSGRGAITDTQYF
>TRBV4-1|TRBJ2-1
CASSQAPDEQFF
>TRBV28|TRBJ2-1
CASSWGGSGLVGEQFF
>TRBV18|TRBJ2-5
CASSPPRTYQETQYF
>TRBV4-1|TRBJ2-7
CASSQLAELYYEQYF
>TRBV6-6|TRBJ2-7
CASWDRNYEQYF
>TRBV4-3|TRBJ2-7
CASSQGLRRDLYEQYF
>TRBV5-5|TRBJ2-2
CASSLWTRGGELFF